A selection of T cell receptor beta chains follows, all from one sample in a study of beta chain features in type 1 diabetes. The method was immunoSEQ multiplex PCR; TCRdb's version includes in-frame clones alone and lacks a portion of them. The sample comprises tens of thousands of clones, approximately 56% of which are singletons, and less than 2.5% rests with the top ten. The sequenced sample consisted of Tregs from blood. The source is a woman in her late teens or twenties in good health. Each CDR3 is given with its conserved first and last residue. Fields, in order: V gene, D gene, clone size, J gene, CDR3 protein, CDR3 DNA. The D gene is left open where the match is weak. Clone size is given for some rows only: seen once, a few or many times, or a class if the clone is expanded.

>TRBV28|-|-|TRBJ1-5
CASSLSQGSQPQHF
TGTGCCAGCAGTTTATCGCAGGGTTCTCAGCCCCAGCATTTT
>TRBV28|TRBD1|-|TRBJ2-7
CASSLPRDRVSYEQYF
TGTGCCAGCAGCCTTCCCCGGGACAGGGTCTCCTACGAGCAGTACTTC
>TRBV2|-|few|TRBJ2-1
CASSEVAAEQFF
TGTGCCAGCAGTGAAGTAGCCGCTGAGCAGTTCTTC
>TRBV19|-|-|TRBJ1-6
CASSGQKGSPLHF
TGTGCCAGTAGCGGACAGAAAGGGTCACCCCTCCACTTT
>TRBV27|TRBD1|few|TRBJ2-4
CASSLSKAGQGRNIQYF
TGTGCCAGCAGTTTATCGAAAGCGGGACAGGGTAGAAACATTCAGTACTTC
>TRBV10-1|-|-|TRBJ1-2
CASSEDHSYGYTF
TGCGCCAGCAGTGAAGATCATAGCTATGGCTACACCTTC
>TRBV7-8|TRBD1|few|TRBJ1-5
CASSFTGGGDQPQHF
TGTGCCAGCAGCTTCACAGGGGGCGGAGATCAGCCCCAGCATTTT
>TRBV27|TRBD1|-|TRBJ1-6
CASRPLDRDSPLHF
TGTGCCAGCAGACCGTTGGACAGGGATTCACCCCTCCACTTT
>TRBV30|-|once|TRBJ2-4
CACAPGPEGDIQYF
TGTGCCTGTGCCCCGGGCCCAGAGGGGGACATTCAGTACTTC
>TRBV7-2|-|-|TRBJ2-2
CASTSGTNTGELFF
TGTGCCAGCACCAGCGGCACGAACACCGGGGAGCTGTTTTTT
>TRBV6-6|-|-|TRBJ1-1
CASTIQGNTEAFF
TGTGCCAGCACAATACAGGGGAACACTGAAGCTTTCTTT
>TRBV7-9|TRBD1|-|TRBJ1-5
CASSLETGVGQPQHF
TGTGCCAGCAGCTTAGAAACAGGGGTTGGTCAGCCCCAGCATTTT
>TRBV2|-|-|TRBJ2-2
CASSEQSNTGELFF
TGTGCCAGCAGCGAACAGTCGAACACCGGGGAGCTGTTTTTT
>TRBV7-9|-|-|TRBJ2-7
CASSFGSAEQYF
TGTGCCAGCAGCTTCGGGAGTGCCGAGCAGTACTTC
>TRBV21-1|-|few|TRBJ2-5
CASSNNSLAGVAETQYF
TGTGCCAGCAGCAACAACTCCCTAGCGGGAGTGGCTGAGACCCAGTACTTC
>TRBV11-2|TRBD2|-|TRBJ2-1
CASSLPSGSSGEQFF
TGTGCCAGCAGCTTACCTAGCGGGAGTAGCGGTGAGCAGTTCTTC
>TRBV9|TRBD1|-|TRBJ2-1
CASSVGDRGYDNEQFF
TGTGCCAGCAGCGTAGGGGACAGGGGGTACGACAATGAGCAGTTCTTC
>TRBV7-2|TRBD1|-|TRBJ1-2
CASSFHRGGNGYTF
TGTGCCAGCAGCTTCCACAGGGGAGGAAATGGCTACACCTTC
>TRBV7-9|TRBD1|-|TRBJ2-6
CASSWTGAGANVLTF
TGTGCCAGCAGCTGGACAGGGGCTGGGGCCAACGTCCTGACTTTC
>TRBV7-9|-|-|TRBJ2-3
CASSPDSDTQYF
TGTGCCAGCAGCCCGGACTCAGATACGCAGTATTTT
>TRBV9|TRBD2|few|TRBJ2-1
CASSPRLAGTYNEQFF
TGTGCCAGCAGCCCCCGACTAGCGGGGACCTACAATGAGCAGTTCTTC
>TRBV5-1|-|-|TRBJ2-3
CASSAVDTQYF
TGCGCCAGCAGTGCAGTTGATACGCAGTATTTT
>TRBV6-1|-|-|TRBJ2-1
CASSDLSRGNEQFF
TGTGCCAGCAGTGATTTGTCTAGGGGGAATGAGCAGTTCTTC
>TRBV28|TRBD1|few|TRBJ1-1
CASRSGQGSTEAFF
TGTGCCAGCAGATCGGGACAGGGAAGCACTGAAGCTTTCTTT
>TRBV15|-|few|TRBJ2-3
CATSSAQNWPTNTQYF
TGTGCCACCAGCAGTGCCCAAAATTGGCCAACCAATACGCAGTATTTT
>TRBV5-6|-|-|TRBJ1-2
CASSLLPQGNYGYTF
TGTGCCAGCAGCCTACTACCTCAGGGTAACTATGGCTACACCTTC
>TRBV5-1|-|-|TRBJ1-1
CASSSRGWTEAFF
TGCGCCAGCAGTTCTAGGGGGTGGACTGAAGCTTTCTTT
>TRBV19|TRBD2|-|TRBJ2-7
CASSSLLAGQSYEQYF
TGTGCCAGTAGTTCATTACTAGCGGGCCAATCCTACGAGCAGTACTTC
>TRBV7-2|TRBD1|-|TRBJ1-1
CASSLTGREAFF
TGTGCCAGCAGCTTGACAGGGCGCGAAGCTTTCTTT
>TRBV14|-|-|TRBJ2-3
CASSQTRLGTDTQYF
TGTGCCAGCAGCCAGACACGGTTGGGCACAGATACGCAGTATTTT
>TRBV7-9|TRBD1|once|TRBJ2-7
CASSARQGNSYEQYF
TGTGCCAGCAGCGCTAGACAGGGAAACTCCTACGAGCAGTACTTC